Below, one T cell receptor (beta chain) is given with its context. No antigen is known for it. CDR1 and CDR2 from the germline V gene are MDHEN and SYDVKM. The CDR3 contains 15 residues. V was trimmed by 4 bases and J by 3 bases, leaving 16 bases between them. This record comes from a study of vaccination effects on CD4 cells after COVID-19. ViraFEST assay sequencing came after antigen-specific CD4+ T cells were expanded with viral peptide pools. Once cultured for 10 to 11 days, the cells underwent separation to obtain CD4+ T cells. No vaccinee had earlier SARS-CoV-2 infection, and nucleocapsid antibodies were negative. Cultures of a few million PBMC per well contained about 9.5 IU/ml IL-2 plus 10 ug/ml peptides. Profiling relied on immunoSEQ multiplex PCR, and the TCRdb table lists in-frame clones only, not all of them. The profile shows about 55,000 clones, under 75% of them singletons.

This TCR derives from a human donor who received a COVID-19 vaccine. The sequenced sample was CD4+ T cells from PBMCs cultured with SARS-CoV-2 spike peptides, obtained before COVID-19 vaccination. V usage is TRBV28 and J usage is TRBJ2-7; tentatively, D is TRBD1 or TRBD2 (5 bases each). The CDR3 DNA follows: TGTGCCAGCAGTTCCGCTCCCGGGACCGGCTACGAGCAGTACTTC. Its protein is CASSSAPGTGYEQYF.